This TCR beta chain was sequenced in a study of cytomegalovirus exposure and HLA in healthy donors. This clone came up a few times. Its antigen remains unknown. The CDR3 is made up of 15 amino acids. Germline V gene lookup returns CDR1 MRHNA and CDR2 SNTAGT. V trimming: 5 bases; J trimming: 4 bases; junction bases outside the gene matches: 3. PCR was performed using 60 Vbeta and 13 Jbeta primers. Profiling relied on immunoSEQ multiplex PCR, and the TCRdb table lists in-frame clones only, not all of them. In the table there are some 150,000 clones, 79% of which are singletons. General study results and limits: Later on, a genetic analysis was performed. It linked a missense variant in DCLRE1C with V- and J-gene trimming of TCR beta.

The TCR originated in a woman aged 50 to 65 in good health and CMV-seronegative. The chain couples TRBV6-4 to TRBJ2-3, with 13 positions matching TRBD2. Sequencing was done on a sample of PBMCs. CDR3 in amino acids: CASSLTSGGADTQYF. CDR3 bases: TGTGCCAGCAGTCTTACTAGCGGGGGGGCAGATACGCAGTATTTT.